This T cell receptor beta chain originates from a study of response to subunit inactivated influenza vaccine. TCRdb analysed the RT-PCR reads with MiXCR anew, one entry per CDR3 protein. Of 150,000 or so distinct CDR3 sequences listed, roughly a tenth are singletons. This clonotype was seen a few times. Deletions cut 7 bases from V and 2 bases from J, with 8 bases between. The CDR3 is made up of 12 amino acids. Germline CDR1 and CDR2: MNHEY and SVGEGT. The receptor's source is a man aged 50-60 years who received an inactivated influenza vaccine. Sequences were derived from non-naive T cells sorted from PBMCs, sampled 35 to 45 days after vaccination. This sequence joins TRBV6-2 or TRBV6-3 and TRBJ1-2, with D uncertain. The chain's CDR3 is CASTRANYGYTF. The CDR3 nucleotides are TGTGCCAGCACCCGGGCCAACTATGGCTACACCTTC.